The T cell receptor (beta chain) described here comes from a study of cytomegalovirus exposure and HLA in healthy donors. Findings and limits, study-wide: In a later analysis, productive TCRs from donors in an Asian-associated ancestry cluster reportedly carried fewer N-insertions than the cohort mean.

As regards this clone: Its antigen is not identified.

The PCR was carried out with 60 Vbeta primers and 13 Jbeta primers. In the original analysis: Among the unique TCR beta chains that a later analysis counted, about 85 million in all, 9.5 million to 12 million were shared. Clones were sequenced by immunoSEQ multiplex PCR, and TCRdb holds only the in-frame ones, with some missing. That table supplies the V and J calls and clone size; D and trimming were determined from the DNA. The data hold under 150,000 clones, with about 74% observed a single time. The source is a woman in her sixties in good health and CMV-seronegative. Sequences were obtained from PBMCs.

CDR3 DNA: TGTGCCAGCAGTTTATACAAAGAGACCCAGTACTTC. Its translation: CASSLYKETQYF. The chain couples TRBV28 to TRBJ2-5; D not resolved. This CDR3 has 12 residues. Germline CDR1 reads MDHEN; CDR2 reads SYDVKM. V lost 1 base, J lost 3 bases, and 3 bases lay in between.